The clone carrying this TCR beta chain has just a few counts. V shed 3 bases and J shed 4 bases, with 13 bases lying between them. The germline V gene encodes CDR1 SGHVS and CDR2 FNYEAQ. This CDR3 contains 15 residues. Sequencing was performed with immunoSEQ multiplex PCR; in TCRdb, only in-frame clones are kept and a portion is missing. The sample records about 500,000 clones, 80% to 90% being singletons. Stated treatment: approximately 18 received Ad26.COV2.S at low or high dose, single or two shots; 5 received placebo; per-sample allocation not given. Material that was analyzed had been drawn on day 63 after the first vaccine or placebo injection. The sample comes from a study of Ad26.COV2.S vaccination and SARS-CoV-2 variants.

The chain uses TRBV7-6 and TRBJ1-5; D might be TRBD1 (5 bases). The sequence came from a person between 18 and 65 years old who received the Ad26.COV2.S COVID-19 vaccine or a placebo. The sequencing used peripheral blood, collected in a trial of Ad26.COV2.S vaccine versus placebo. DNA of the CDR3: TGTGCCAGCAGCTTTCAAGACAGCCCTAATCAGCCCCAGCATTTT. Protein sequence: CASSFQDSPNQPQHF.